This T cell receptor (beta chain) was found in a study of beta chain features in type 1 diabetes. At the level of the study: Taken together, all samples contributed around 100,000,000 examined sorted cells. Findings and limits, study-wide: Compared to healthy donors, patients appeared to have naive, central memory and Treg TCRB repertoires that were more alike.

This CDR3 contains 15 residues. V lost 6 bases to trimming and J lost 5 bases; unmatched junction nucleotides: 3. The germline V gene encodes CDR1 ENHRY and CDR2 SYGVKD. Central memory, naive, regulatory and stem cell-like memory CD4+ cells were sorted by CD45RO/CCR7/CD25/CD127/CD95/CD27. Reverse transcribing all isolated RNA meant expressed TCRB transcripts were sequenced. Sequencing was performed with immunoSEQ multiplex PCR; in TCRdb, only in-frame clones are kept and a portion is missing. The profile covers roughly 150,000 clones, with roughly 11% appearing a single time and roughly 1.9% taken by the ten largest. This clone was counted a few times. Its matching antigen is unknown.

Sequenced material: central memory CD4+ T cells from blood. The TCR sequence derives from a young man in good health. This sequence joins TRBV10-3 and TRBJ2-1; TRBD2 agrees at 14 bases. In nucleotides, the CDR3 is TGTGCCATCAGCCGACTAGCGGGGGGGAACAATGAGCAGTTCTTC. Translating gives CAISRLAGGNNEQFF.